The 28 T cell receptor beta chains in this list originate from one sample, sequenced in a study of blood T cell repertoires in COVID-19. The protocol was immunoSEQ multiplex PCR, while the TCRdb copy is restricted to in-frame clones and leaves out a portion. The repertoire holds fewer than 250,000 clones, roughly 83% seen once, with approximately 2.5% in the top ten. The source material was peripheral blood. The receptors were gathered from a woman between 65 and 79 years old with active or convalescent COVID-19.

This CDR3 reads CASSEEGVEYNEQFF. For the CDR3, the DNA is TGTGCCAGCAGTGAAGAGGGGGTAGAATACAATGAGCAGTTCTTC. The rearrangement joins TRBV2 to TRBJ2-1, with D maybe TRBD1 (6 bases). Trimming pared 1 base from V and 4 bases from J, leaving 11 bases between. The CDR3 loop spans 15 amino acids. Per the germline V gene, CDR1 is SNHLY and CDR2 is FYNNEI. Supplemented by reference TRBV2 and TRBJ2-1, the full variable domain reads EPEVTQTPSHQVTQMGQEVILRCVPISNHLYFYWYRQILGQKVEFLVSFYNNEISEKSEIFDDQFSVERPDGSNFTLKIRSTKLEDSAMYFCASSEEGVEYNEQFFGPGTRLTVL.

The gene calls are TRBV6-5 and TRBJ2-2; no definite D call. The CDR3 is 14 amino acids. The V gene lost 2 bases and the J gene lost 7 bases, with 11 bases spanning the gap. Germline V gene data show CDR1 as MNHEY and CDR2 as SVGAGI. CDR3 nucleotides: TGTGCCAGCAGTTACGGGCCGCCGCTCGGGGAGCTGTTTTTT. This codes for CASSYGPPLGELFF.

This clone has more than one count but fewer than ten. The gene calls are TRBV18 and TRBJ2-5; a weak D match, TRBD1 (5 bases). Germline lookup yields CDR1 KGHSH and CDR2 LQKENI. The V end was cut by 6 bases, the J end by 0 bases, with 8 bases between. The CDR3 is made up of 13 amino acids. Here the CDR3 DNA reads TGTGCCAGCTCCCAACAGGACCAAGAGACCCAGTACTTC. The encoded protein is CASSQQDQETQYF. Drawing the rest from reference TRBV18 and TRBJ2-5, the complete variable domain is NAGVMQNPRHLVRRRGQEARLRCSPMKGHSHVYWYRQLPEEGLKFMVYLQKENIIDESGMPKERFSAEFPKEGPSILRIQQVVRGDSAAYFCASSQQDQETQYFGPGTRLLVL.

The V gene is TRBV19, the J gene TRBJ2-3; 8 positions match TRBD2. This CDR3 region has 15 residues. The germline V gene has CDR1 LNHDA and CDR2 SQIVND (reference sequence). The V gene end was trimmed by 6 bases and the J gene end by 7 bases; junction bases not matched to a gene: 12. The CDR3 region is CASRDPAGEQNTQYF. DNA for the CDR3: TGTGCCAGTAGGGACCCAGCGGGAGAACAAAATACGCAGTATTTT.

Written as DNA, the CDR3 is TGCGCCAGCAGCTCCGGACAAATCAATGAAAAACTGTTTTTT. This gives the protein CASSSGQINEKLFF. The chain has TRBV5-1 and TRBJ1-4, with a tentative D call TRBD1 (5 bases). Deletions cut 3 bases from V and 5 bases from J, with 11 bases between. The germline gives CDR1 SGHRS, CDR2 YFSETQ. CDR3 length: 14 amino acids.

The chain is built from TRBV19 and TRBJ2-3; the match to TRBD2 covers 15 bases. CDR1 is LNHDA and CDR2 is SQIVND in the germline V gene (reference sequence). With V trimmed by 3 bases and J by 2 bases, 6 bases remained unmatched. CDR3 length equals 18 residues. DNA of the CDR3: TGTGCCAGTAGTATCTATCGGACTAGCGGGGGGGTCACAGATACGCAGTATTTT. It specifies CASSIYRTSGGVTDTQYF.

CDR3 sequence: CASSSHSDFNYGYTF. The CDR3 DNA follows: TGTGCCAGCAGTTCCCACAGTGATTTTAACTATGGCTACACCTTC. This chain joins TRBV27 and TRBJ1-2; D unresolved. V lost 4 bases, J lost 1 base, and 13 bases lay in between. CDR3 length: 15 residues. Germline V gives CDR1 MNHEY, CDR2 SMNVEV (reference sequence).

The chain employs TRBV27 and TRBJ1-5, with 8 nucleotides matching TRBD1. CDR3 length: 14 amino acids. Looked up from germline, CDR1 is MNHEY and CDR2 is SMNVEV (reference sequence). V shed 6 bases, J shed 1 base, and the junction held 2 bases outside the gene matches. Here the CDR3 DNA reads TGTGCCAGCAGAAGGACAGGGAGCAATCAGCCCCAGCATTTT. As protein: CASRRTGSNQPQHF.

This clone was counted a few times. The chain joins TRBV7-3 to TRBJ1-6; D uncertain. The V and J ends lost 1 base and 5 bases respectively, with 6 bases between them. This CDR3 has 14 amino acids. The germline gives CDR1 SGHTA, CDR2 FQGTGA. The CDR3 region is CASSLNRDNSPLHF. The CDR3 DNA reads TGTGCCAGCAGCTTAAACAGAGATAATTCACCCCTCCACTTT.

This chain joins TRBV29-1 and TRBJ2-7; 9 nucleotides line up with TRBD1. Germline-derived CDR1 and CDR2 are SQVTM and ANQGSEA. This CDR3 is 13 amino acids long. V shed 7 bases, J shed 4 bases, and the junction held 8 bases outside the gene matches. CDR3 nucleotide sequence: TGCAGCGCCGGGACAGGGATTGTTTACGAGCAGTACTTC. The encoded protein is CSAGTGIVYEQYF.

V is TRBV19 and J is TRBJ1-2; 9 bases line up with TRBD1. Trimming took 5 bases from V and 4 from J; bases not matched to a gene: 5. This CDR3 contains 14 residues. Germline values: CDR1 LNHDA, CDR2 SQIVND (reference sequence). The CDR3 reads CASSPMGQGYGYTF. The DNA for the CDR3 is TGTGCCAGTAGTCCTATGGGACAGGGCTATGGCTACACCTTC.

V is TRBV5-5 and J is TRBJ2-6, with a tentative D call TRBD2 (5 bases). V shed 4 bases and J shed 4 bases, with 15 bases lying between them. This CDR3 has 16 amino acids. Per the germline V gene, CDR1 is SGHKS and CDR2 is YYEKEE (reference sequence). CDR3 residues: CASSPVSGGGANVLTF. The CDR3 region has the DNA TGTGCCAGCAGCCCCGTTTCAGGAGGCGGGGCCAACGTCCTGACTTTC.

The gene calls are TRBV7-6 and TRBJ2-5; 7 nucleotides align to TRBD2. Losses at the gene ends were 5 bases for V and 2 bases for J; bases not matched to a gene: 11. The CDR3 spans 16 residues. Germline V gene sequence: CDR1 SGHVS, CDR2 FNYEAQ. CDR3 sequence (DNA): TGTGCCAGCAGCCCTCGGGGGAGGGAGTTACAAGAGACCCAGTACTTC. Residues: CASSPRGRELQETQYF.

J is TRBJ1-2 and V is TRBV6-5; D call uncertain. V lost 4 bases to trimming and J lost 6 bases, with 12 bases between them. The CDR3 length is 13 residues. Germline values: CDR1 MNHEY, CDR2 SVGAGI. The DNA for the CDR3 is TGTGCCAGCAGTTCGGACGGGAGGCATGGCTACACCTTC. Residues: CASSSDGRHGYTF.

V gene TRBV7-3 combines with J gene TRBJ1-1; D gene uncertain. The CDR3 extends over 11 amino acids. The V and J ends lost 4 bases and 7 bases respectively, with 7 bases between them. Germline CDR1 reads SGHTA; CDR2 reads FQGTGA. In DNA, the CDR3 is TGTGCCAGCAGCTCAGGATATGAAGCTTTCTTT. Translation: CASSSGYEAFF.

The chain has TRBV7-2 and TRBJ2-1; 7 bases fit TRBD2. This CDR3 has 14 residues. J lost 8 bases, V lost 2 bases, and 6 bases had no gene match. Germline CDR1 reads SGHTA; CDR2 reads FQGNSA. CDR3 sequence: CASSLNGGRYEQFF. In DNA, the CDR3 is TGTGCCAGCAGCTTAAACGGGGGGAGGTATGAGCAGTTCTTC.

The rearrangement joins TRBV12-3 or TRBV12-4 to TRBJ1-2, with 8 bases aligning to TRBD1. The CDR3 is 13 residues long. V shed 5 bases and J 8 bases; nucleotides not matched to a gene: 7. This CDR3 reads CASSPRQGTGYTF. The CDR3 DNA reads TGTGCCAGCAGTCCACGACAGGGGACCGGCTACACCTTC.

This chain connects TRBV15 to TRBJ1-4; TRBD1 is a possible D gene (6 bases). This CDR3 contains 14 residues. CDR1 is LNHNV, CDR2 YYDKDF, per germline (reference sequence). Deletions cut 5 bases from V and 5 bases from J, with 12 bases between. The CDR3 DNA sequence: TGTGCCACCAGCTTCGGACAGCCGAATGAAAAACTGTTTTTT. This translates into CATSFGQPNEKLFF.

The chain couples TRBV5-1 to TRBJ2-7; 7 bases map to TRBD1. Trimming took 3 bases from V and 1 from J; bases not matched to a gene: 4. Germline V gene sequence: CDR1 SGHRS, CDR2 YFSETQ. This CDR3 comprises 14 residues. The CDR3 loop is CASSSPTGSYEQYF. CDR3 DNA sequence: TGCGCCAGCAGCTCTCCGACAGGGTCCTACGAGCAGTACTTC.

V and J are TRBV2 and TRBJ2-1, with D possibly being TRBD2 (7 bases). This CDR3 contains 12 residues. V shed 6 bases and J shed 8 bases, with 11 bases lying between them. Germline CDR1 reads SNHLY; CDR2 reads FYNNEI. The CDR3 loop is CASRGRGDEQFF. CDR3 coding DNA: TGTGCCAGCAGGGGGAGGGGGGATGAGCAGTTCTTC.

This chain connects TRBV7-9 to TRBJ1-2; TRBD1 is a possible D gene (5 bases). Germline V gives CDR1 SEHNR, CDR2 FQNEAQ (reference sequence). The CDR3 sequence is 15 residues long. The V end was cut by 3 bases, the J end by 5 bases, with 16 bases between. The CDR3 nucleotides are TGTGCCAGCAGCTTCAGTGGGGCCCCCCTTTATGGCTACACCTTC. It yields the protein CASSFSGAPLYGYTF.

The chain uses TRBV6-5 and TRBJ1-2; D ambiguous. The germline CDR1 and CDR2 sequences are MNHEY and SVGAGI. CDR3 length: 15 residues. Trimming removed 0 bases at V and 0 bases at J, with 8 bases between. The CDR3 DNA sequence: TGTGCCAGCAGTTACTCGGCAGTCTCTAACTATGGCTACACCTTC. This gives the protein CASSYSAVSNYGYTF.

This sequence joins TRBV24-1 and TRBJ2-1; D is possibly TRBD1 (6 bases). In germline, CDR1 is KGHDR, CDR2 SFDVKD. V lost 4 bases and J lost 1, with 16 bases in between. This CDR3 has 17 amino acids. CDR3 protein: CATSDPQGIGSYNEQFF. Here the CDR3 DNA reads TGTGCCACCAGTGACCCCCAGGGGATCGGTTCCTACAATGAGCAGTTCTTC.

This chain uses TRBV7-2 with TRBJ2-5; TRBD2 aligns across 10 bases. CDR1 SGHTA and CDR2 FQGNSA come from the germline V gene. This CDR3 contains 15 residues. Losses at the gene ends were 8 bases for V and 2 bases for J; bases not matched to a gene: 8. This chain's CDR3 is CASPLVAGGQETQYF. CDR3 bases: TGTGCCAGCCCCCTTGTAGCGGGGGGTCAAGAGACCCAGTACTTC.

J is TRBJ1-1 and V is TRBV2; D unclear. The CDR3 covers 13 residues. Trimming removed 4 bases from V and 5 bases from J, with 11 bases in between. Germline assignment: CDR1 SNHLY and CDR2 FYNNEI. In nucleotides, the CDR3 is TGTGCCAGCAGTGTAAACGGGGAAACTGAAGCTTTCTTT. Translating it yields CASSVNGETEAFF.

The chain joins TRBV9 to TRBJ2-5; D unclear. Trimming pared 0 bases from V and 0 bases from J, leaving 6 bases between. The CDR3 is 14 amino acids. CDR1 SGDLS and CDR2 YYNGEE come from the germline V gene. The CDR3 sequence is CASSVGQYQETQYF. CDR3 nucleotides: TGTGCCAGCAGCGTAGGGCAGTACCAAGAGACCCAGTACTTC.

The chain joins TRBV6-6 to TRBJ2-1; TRBD2 matches at 12 bases. The CDR3 is 17 residues long. Germline lookup yields CDR1 MNHNY and CDR2 SVGAGI (reference sequence). Losses at the gene ends were 5 bases for V and 6 bases for J; bases not matched to a gene: 11. The DNA for the CDR3 is TGTGCCAGCAGTCCGCCGCTAGCGGGGGGGTCGGGCAATGAGCAGTTCTTC. This translates into CASSPPLAGGSGNEQFF.

In this sample, this clone turned up once. The rearrangement uses TRBV7-6 and TRBJ1-1; D remains unclear. V was clipped by 5 bases and J by 5 bases, with 18 bases between them. The CDR3 has 15 amino acids. The germline V gene has CDR1 SGHVS and CDR2 FNYEAQ. CDR3 in amino acids: CASSQRYSGRTEAFF. For the CDR3, the DNA is TGTGCCAGCAGCCAGCGCTATAGCGGGAGGACTGAAGCTTTCTTT.